Shown below are 22 T cell receptor beta chains from a single sample sequenced in a study of blood T cell repertoires in COVID-19. Measured with immunoSEQ multiplex PCR; TCRdb has only the in-frame clones, and not every one. The table lists 320,000 or so clones, roughly 85% of them singletons. Input material: PBMCs or T cells enriched from blood (not recorded which). These TCRs come from a young woman who had been exposed to COVID-19.

This rearrangement joins TRBV4-1 to TRBJ2-7; D is uncertain. The CDR3 consists of 13 residues. Germline values: CDR1 MGHRA, CDR2 YSYEKL. Trimming removed 4 bases at V and 2 bases at J, with 9 bases between. As DNA, the CDR3 is TGCGCCAGCAGCCCCGGAGAAGCCTACGAGCAGTACTTC. Encoded protein: CASSPGEAYEQYF.

V gene TRBV19 combines with J gene TRBJ2-5; TRBD1 aligns across 7 bases. Germline CDR1 reads LNHDA; CDR2 reads SQIVND (reference sequence). The V and J ends lost 3 bases and 4 bases, in that order; junction bases with no gene match: 5. The CDR3 length is 14 residues. The CDR3 region is CASSIQTGTETQYF. CDR3 sequence (DNA): TGTGCCAGTAGTATCCAGACAGGGACAGAGACCCAGTACTTC.

This clone was seen once. The chain has TRBV7-8 and TRBJ1-1; D may be TRBD1 (6 bases). The CDR3 covers 16 residues. Germline values: CDR1 SGHVS, CDR2 FQNEAQ. V was shortened by 2 bases and J by 0 bases, with 13 bases between the two germline ends. The CDR3 spells CASSLLPRGMNTEAFF. The CDR3, as DNA: TGTGCCAGCAGCTTACTCCCCAGGGGAATGAACACTGAAGCTTTCTTT.

V gene TRBV30 combines with J gene TRBJ1-2; the match to TRBD1 covers 9 bases. Unmatched junction bases numbered 7, after V lost 0 bases and J lost 8 bases. CDR3 length: 14 amino acids. Germline V gives CDR1 GTSNPN, CDR2 SVGIG (reference sequence). Here the CDR3 reads CAWSVQGTGSGYTF. DNA for the CDR3: TGTGCCTGGAGTGTACAGGGGACAGGGAGCGGCTACACCTTC.

CDR3 protein: CASIGTTSTDTQYF. CDR3 bases: TGTGCCAGCATAGGGACTACCAGCACAGATACGCAGTATTTT. The rearrangement joins TRBV27 to TRBJ2-3, with 7 bases that match TRBD2. Germline V gives CDR1 MNHEY, CDR2 SMNVEV (reference sequence). The trim removed 7 bases at V and 0 bases at J, leaving 4 bases unmatched. The CDR3 spans 14 residues.

The rearrangement links TRBV27 to TRBJ1-4, with D possibly TRBD1 on 5 matching bases. This CDR3 is built from 13 residues. V was clipped by 2 bases and J by 6 bases, with 7 bases between them. Germline CDR1 is MNHEY and CDR2 is SMNVEV (reference sequence). The CDR3 loop reads CASSLGGDEKLFF. For the CDR3, the DNA is TGTGCCAGCAGTTTAGGGGGGGATGAAAAACTGTTTTTT.

As regards this clone: In the same sample, other DNA sequences code for this CDR3. The V and J genes are TRBV25-1 and TRBJ2-7; D gene unclear. Trimming pared 2 bases from V and 2 bases from J, leaving 7 bases between. The germline CDR1 and CDR2 sequences are MGHDK and SYGVNS. CDR3 length: 13 amino acids. CDR3 sequence: CASSEGLTYEQYF. CDR3 in DNA: TGTGCCAGCAGTGAAGGCTTGACCTACGAGCAGTACTTC.

The chain carries TRBV28 and TRBJ2-3; possible D gene TRBD1, 5 bases. The CDR3 has 15 residues. V shed 3 bases and J shed 0 bases, with 10 bases lying between them. Per the germline V gene, CDR1 is MDHEN and CDR2 is SYDVKM. DNA for the CDR3: TGTGCCAGCAGTTTTATAGGGGCTAGCACAGATACGCAGTATTTT. As protein: CASSFIGASTDTQYF.

This chain links TRBV30 with TRBJ1-1; D is perhaps TRBD1 (5 bases). The V end was cut by 0 bases, the J end by 5 bases, with 10 bases between. The CDR3 has 13 amino acids. From germline, CDR1 is GTSNPN and CDR2 SVGIG (reference sequence). DNA for the CDR3: TGTGCCTGGAGTGTAGGGGATTGGACTGAAGCTTTCTTT. It codes for CAWSVGDWTEAFF.

Only one count was recorded for this clone. V and J are TRBV5-4 and TRBJ1-3; D is ambiguous. V lost 7 bases and J 0 bases, leaving 11 bases between the germline ends. This CDR3 is 14 amino acids long. Germline V lookup: CDR1 SGHNT, CDR2 YYREEE (reference sequence). The CDR3 loop is CASSEASSGNTIYF. The DNA of the CDR3 is TGTGCCAGCTCGGAGGCCTCCTCTGGAAACACCATATATTTT.

The chain has TRBV28 and TRBJ2-1; TRBD1 matches at 10 bases. The CDR3 contains 18 residues. V lost 5 bases to trimming and J lost 1 base; unmatched junction nucleotides: 11. The germline V gene encodes CDR1 MDHEN and CDR2 SYDVKM. CDR3 sequence reads: CASSLIPGQGRSYNEQFF. The DNA for the CDR3 is TGTGCCAGCAGTCTGATCCCGGGACAGGGGAGATCCTACAATGAGCAGTTCTTC.

This chain links TRBV3-1 (or the pseudogene TRBV3-2) with TRBJ2-5, with 13 bases that match TRBD2. The V and J ends lost 3 bases and 2 bases, in that order; junction bases with no gene match: 18. This CDR3 contains 21 residues. Germline CDR1 reads LGHDT; CDR2 reads YNNKEL (reference sequence). CDR3 DNA sequence: TGTGCCAGCAGCCAGGAGACTAGCGGGAGGCCAGGTTGGGTGTATCAAGAGACCCAGTACTTC. This encodes CASSQETSGRPGWVYQETQYF.

For this clone: Sequence at one end of the junction differs from germline and may be a read error. The chain has TRBV7-7 and TRBJ2-7; TRBD2 agrees at 7 bases. Germline V lookup: CDR1 SSHAT, CDR2 FNYEAQ (reference sequence). The CDR3 sequence is 13 residues long. CDR3 in amino acids: CASSFASGYEQYF. In DNA form, the CDR3 reads TGTGCTAGCAGCTTCGCTAGCGGCTACGAGCAGTACTTC.

V gene TRBV29-1 combines with J gene TRBJ1-1; TRBD1 matches 12 bases. The CDR3 totals 16 residues. Germline loops: CDR1 SQVTM, CDR2 ANQGSEA. J gave up 7 bases and V 4 bases, and 13 bases lay outside the gene matches. As DNA, the CDR3 is TGCAGCGTTGTTCCGGGACAGGGGGCACGGGAACTTGAAGCTTTCTTT. Translating it yields CSVVPGQGARELEAFF.

V gene TRBV5-1 combines with J gene TRBJ2-7; 8 bases fit TRBD1. The CDR3 totals 14 residues. With 3 bases clipped from V and 6 bases from J, the junction kept 8 bases outside the gene matches. From germline, CDR1 is SGHRS and CDR2 YFSETQ. The CDR3 DNA reads TGCGCCAGCAGCTCCACTTGGGACAGGATCGAGCAGTACTTC. This translates into CASSSTWDRIEQYF.

The chain combines TRBV30 with TRBJ2-2; 7 nucleotides align to TRBD2. After removal of 2 bases from V and 6 bases from J, the junction contained 9 bases not matched to a gene. The CDR3 extends over 15 amino acids. Per germline, CDR1 GTSNPN and CDR2 SVGIG (reference sequence). The CDR3 here is CAWSLRLAAPGELFF. CDR3 DNA sequence: TGTGCCTGGAGTCTCCGGCTAGCGGCCCCCGGGGAGCTGTTTTTT.

The chain links TRBV9 to TRBJ2-1; 9 nucleotides agree with TRBD2. The CDR3 is 18 amino acids. V was clipped by 4 bases and J by 5 bases; unmatched bases: 16. CDR1 is SGDLS and CDR2 is YYNGEE in the germline V gene. The CDR3: CASSPTTGLANYDNEQFF. CDR3 sequence (DNA): TGTGCCAGCAGCCCAACAACAGGACTAGCGAATTACGACAATGAGCAGTTCTTC.

The chain uses TRBV6-5 and TRBJ1-2; maybe TRBD1 (5 bases). Germline V CDR1 and CDR2: MNHEY, SVGAGI. Trimming stripped 6 bases from V and 6 bases from J, with 20 bases between. CDR3 length equals 15 residues. CDR3 DNA sequence: TGTGCCAGCAGCGTCACGTCAACAGGTCCCGATGGCTACACCTTC. The encoded protein is CASSVTSTGPDGYTF.

The chain recombines TRBV28 with TRBJ1-5; 11 nucleotides align to TRBD1. The trim removed 4 bases at V and 5 bases at J, leaving 4 bases unmatched. Per germline, CDR1 MDHEN and CDR2 SYDVKM. The CDR3 totals 15 residues. The CDR3 here is CASSSDRGPYQPQHF. Written as DNA, the CDR3 is TGTGCCAGCAGTTCGGACAGGGGGCCTTATCAGCCCCAGCATTTT.

This clone was counted only a few times. Mismatch with germline at one junction end may stem from a read error. This rearrangement joins TRBV14 to TRBJ1-2, with unresolved D. The CDR3 sequence is 12 residues long. The V gene's germline CDR1 is SGHDN and CDR2 FVKESK. The CDR3 DNA reads TGTGCCAGCGGCCAGCCCACGGGAGGCTACACCTTC. Its translation is CASGQPTGGYTF.

Only a few counts were recorded for this clone. The chain carries TRBV3-1 (or the pseudogene TRBV3-2) and TRBJ2-1; D is unclear. This CDR3 is built from 11 residues. Per germline, CDR1 LGHDT and CDR2 YNNKEL (reference sequence). With 4 bases removed from V and 6 bases from J, the gap between germline ends came to 4 bases. The CDR3: CASSRLNEQFF. CDR3 coding DNA: TGTGCCAGCAGCCGTCTCAATGAGCAGTTCTTC.

This chain joins TRBV20-1 and TRBJ2-1, with TRBD2 identical over 12 bases. The CDR3 contains 10 residues. Per germline, CDR1 DFQATT and CDR2 SNEGSKA (reference sequence). With V trimmed by 6 bases and J by 14 bases, 2 bases remained unmatched. CDR3 sequence (DNA): TGCAGTGCCCTAGCGGGAGGGAAGTTCTTC. Protein sequence: CSALAGGKFF.